These T cell receptor beta chains were read from a single sample in a study of T-cell memory formation after mild COVID-19. MiXCR, applied by TCRdb to the 5' RACE reads, yields one record per CDR3 protein. There are around 300,000 distinct CDR3 sequences in the sample; approximately 20% occur only once, and more than 20% lies in the top ten. The material sequenced was PBMCs or a T cell subset sorted from them (not recorded which). Source of these receptors: a man aged 18 to 30 who had mild COVID-19 (a few samples of this study predate the infection). Cell type and time point are not known. CDR3s include the opening cysteine and the closing phenylalanine or tryptophan. Each record gives: J gene, D gene, clone size, V gene, CDR3 protein, CDR3 DNA. The D gene is left open where the match is weak. Some rows have no size entry. The others give once, few or many, or a class for an expanded clone.

>TRBJ2-4|.|.|TRBV6-2/TRBV6-3
CASSQPSDLAKNIQYF
TGTGCCAGCAGTCAACCAAGTGATCTAGCCAAAAACATTCAGTACTTC
>TRBJ2-1|.|.|TRBV7-2
CASSWGFSDEQFF
TGTGCCAGCAGCTGGGGGTTCTCGGATGAGCAGTTCTTC
>TRBJ2-5|.|once|TRBV12-3/TRBV12-4
CASRGTEGKETQYF
TGTGCCAGCAGGGGTACAGAAGGGAAAGAGACCCAGTACTTC
>TRBJ2-5|TRBD2|.|TRBV3-1
CASSQASGLAEETQYF
TGTGCCAGCAGCCAAGCGTCCGGACTAGCGGAAGAGACCCAGTACTTC
>TRBJ1-2|.|few|TRBV10-1
CASSESRGYGYTF
TGCGCCAGCAGTGAGTCGCGCGGGTATGGCTACACCTTC
>TRBJ2-3|TRBD2|.|TRBV7-8
CASSLGEGWADTQYF
TGTGCCAGCAGCTTAGGGGAGGGGTGGGCAGATACGCAGTATTTT
>TRBJ2-1|.|.|TRBV5-1
CASSLRWNNEQFF
TGCGCCAGCAGCTTGAGGTGGAACAATGAGCAGTTCTTC
>TRBJ2-7|TRBD2|many|TRBV5-1
CASSTGGSYEQYF
TGCGCCAGCAGCACGGGGGGCTCCTACGAGCAGTACTTC
>TRBJ2-2|TRBD2|.|TRBV27
CASSHSVRGAGELFF
TGTGCCAGCAGTCACAGCGTTCGGGGGGCCGGGGAGCTGTTTTTT
>TRBJ2-3|.|few|TRBV7-9
CASSPSRGSGTDTQYF
TGTGCCAGCAGCCCTAGCCGGGGTAGTGGCACAGATACGCAGTATTTT
>TRBJ2-1|TRBD1|few|TRBV11-3
CASSYHSGGQGAWNEQFF
TGTGCCAGCAGCTATCACTCGGGGGGACAGGGGGCCTGGAATGAGCAGTTCTTC
>TRBJ2-1|.|few|TRBV5-1
CASSLTARGNEQFF
TGCGCCAGCAGCTTGACGGCCAGGGGAAATGAGCAGTTCTTC
>TRBJ1-4|.|few|TRBV9
CASSKQATNEKLFF
TGTGCCAGCAGCAAACAGGCAACTAATGAAAAACTGTTTTTT
>TRBJ1-5|.|few|TRBV23-1
CASTLVCQPQHF
TGCGCCAGCACCCTCGTTTGTCAGCCCCAGCATTTT
>TRBJ2-3|.|few|TRBV11-2
CASSLGGYDTQYF
TGTGCCAGCAGCTTAGGGGGGTACGATACGCAGTATTTT
>TRBJ2-3|.|.|TRBV11-2
CASSLTPSTDTQYF
TGTGCCAGCAGCTTGACACCTAGCACAGATACGCAGTATTTT
>TRBJ1-5|.|few|TRBV7-2
CASSFSSGPQPQHF
TGTGCCAGCAGCTTCTCTTCAGGGCCCCAGCCCCAGCATTTT
>TRBJ1-3|.|few|TRBV2
CASSFGSGNTIYF
TGTGCCAGCAGCTTTGGCTCTGGAAACACCATATATTTT
>TRBJ2-3|.|.|TRBV20-1
CSASGGRDNTDTQYF
TGCAGTGCTAGTGGAGGCCGGGACAACACAGATACGCAGTATTTT
>TRBJ2-3|.|.|TRBV7-9
CASSLNEGPDTQYF
TGTGCCAGCAGCTTAAATGAGGGGCCAGATACGCAGTATTTT
>TRBJ2-7|.|.|TRBV27
CASQIGVSSYEQYF
TGTGCCAGCCAGATCGGGGTGAGCTCCTACGAGCAGTACTTC
>TRBJ1-5|.|few|TRBV4-1
CASSQLLNQPQHF
TGCGCCAGCAGCCAACTCCTCAATCAGCCCCAGCATTTT
>TRBJ1-1|.|few|TRBV7-2
CASSLVGAGTEAFF
TGTGCCAGCAGCTTAGTAGGGGCGGGCACTGAAGCTTTCTTT
>TRBJ1-1|TRBD1|.|TRBV6-5
CASSDRGLNTEAFF
TGTGCCAGCAGTGACAGGGGGCTGAACACTGAAGCTTTCTTT
>TRBJ2-3|.|many|TRBV4-1
CASSQDQGPPTKDTQYF
TGCGCCAGCAGCCAAGATCAGGGGCCTCCGACAAAAGATACGCAGTATTTT
>TRBJ1-2|.|few|TRBV4-1
CASSQDSTPSTNYGYTF
TGCGCCAGCAGCCAAGATTCGACACCTAGTACTAACTATGGCTACACCTTC
>TRBJ1-1|.|few|TRBV18
CASSPPRTEAFF
TGTGCCAGCTCACCACCGAGGACTGAAGCTTTCTTT
>TRBJ2-3|.|few|TRBV20-1
CSARDLGGLDTQYF
TGCAGTGCTAGAGATCTAGGGGGGTTGGATACGCAGTATTTT